What follows is one T cell receptor beta chain and its context. Its antigen remains unidentified. The sample holds no much larger clone one base away, and base qualities are not on file. This sample is drawn from a study of ipilimumab plus nivolumab after autologous stem cell transplantation (dated by TCRdb to the early 2020s). Regarding the study in general: The median number of doses received by trial patients was about five for ipilimumab and about 8 for nivolumab. Primary refractory and relapsed disease were included in the DLBCL cohort, with 18-month progression-free survival of around 88% and 27%, respectively. Patients with high-risk diffuse large B cell lymphoma, mature T cell lymphoma, or multiple myeloma undergoing autologous transplant were enrolled in the trial. The intent-to-treat population of the trial was made up of 35 to 40 patients.

Ipilimumab was given at 1 mg/kg intravenously on day 1 of selected weeks, and checkpoint therapy started 14 to 28 days after autologous transplant. Nivolumab was administered at 3 mg/kg intravenously on day 1 of weeks 1, 4, 7, 10, and every two weeks through week 26. This was a Phase Ib clinical trial that tested ipilimumab plus nivolumab, given as combined checkpoint inhibition, for consolidation following autologous stem cell transplantation. The paper's findings and limits, for the study overall: The authors concluded that, as post-transplant consolidation, combined checkpoint inhibition appeared tolerable. The authors stated that profiles of the T cell receptor repertoire, regulatory T cell phenotype and gut microbiota provided a biologic rationale for studying this approach further.

The germline V gene specifies SGHTS as CDR1 and YDEGEE as CDR2. The CDR3 contains 15 residues, cysteine and phenylalanine counted. The entry retains the CDR3 DNA only, 45 bases that are in frame from base 1. Cut back by 1 base and 3 bases, the V and J ends lie 14 bases apart. The library was obtained by the immunoSEQ multiplex PCR assay. Drawn from immuneACCESS, this table holds only the in-frame rearrangements with V and J called that TCRdb kept. Clones are partly lost; checked studies trace under half to an unresolved V gene and leave the rest unexplained. This sample lists over 80,000 clones; 65% to 85% were detected once. Of the sample, more than 2% is held by the ten largest clones.

The specimen was PBMCs, collected in a trial of ipilimumab plus nivolumab as post-transplant consolidation. The origin of this receptor is a male donor with diffuse large B-cell lymphoma. The rearrangement combines TRBV5-8 with TRBJ2-7; the D call could be TRBD1 or TRBD2, with each sharing 5 bases. The CDR3 corresponds to CASSLPRVRGYEQYF. The sequenced DNA is TGTGCCAGCAGCTTGCCCAGGGTGAGGGGCTACGAGCAGTACTTC.